This TCR beta chain comes out of a study of T cells in Graves' hyperthyroidism and ophthalmopathy. Whole-study findings and limits: Ophthalmopathy could be told apart from stable hyperthyroidism with a 13 V-J model. Most thyroid clonotypes that were expanded above 0.001 also turned up in blood.

This clonotype occurred many times. Its antigen remains unidentified. Reasons for excluding patients were uncontrolled infection, other autoimmune disease, pregnancy or lactation. Diagnosis relied on clinical symptoms, serum thyroxine and TRAb, thyroid ultrasound and orbital computed tomography. TCR beta CDR3 region amplification was performed from RNA transcripts. The TCR CDR3 first-round RT-PCR relied on the HTBI primer set. One entry per CDR3 protein results from TCRdb running MiXCR on the multiplex PCR reads. Of 600,000 or so distinct CDR3 sequences detected, 14% appear once; the ten largest clones hold less than 9%. The TCR comes from a woman aged 18-35 years with Graves' ophthalmopathy. Material: blood.

CDR3 sequence (DNA): TGTGCCAGCAGCTCGGTAGTGGGAGGTCTCTCGGATACGCAGTATTTT. Residues: CASSSVVGGLSDTQYF. This chain uses TRBV5-5 with TRBJ2-3, with D possibly TRBD2 on 6 matching bases. The germline V and J ends were trimmed by 3 bases and 6 bases, with 20 bases remaining between them. From germline, CDR1 is SGHKS and CDR2 YYEKEE (reference sequence). The CDR3 consists of 16 residues.